One and the same sample provided the 16 T cell receptor beta chains below, sequenced in a study of T cell changes during pregnancy in multiple sclerosis. Sequencing used immunoSEQ multiplex PCR; TCRdb keeps in-frame clones, though not all of them. The data show around 20,000 clones, approximately 86% seen once. The material was CD8+ T cells from peripheral blood mononuclear cells, obtained in the first trimester of pregnancy. The receptors originated from a female donor in good health, enrolled as a control in a pregnancy study.

This rearrangement joins TRBV21-1 to TRBJ1-2. TRBV21-1 is a pseudogene. CDR3 length: 14 residues. The CDR3 reads CASSKGKESYGYTF. The CDR3 bases are TGTGCCAGCAGCAAAGGGAAGGAGAGCTATGGCTACACCTTC.

This chain uses TRBV6-5 with TRBJ2-1; TRBD1 might be the D (5 bases). The V end lost 2 bases, the J end lost 8 bases, and 16 bases lay between the germline ends. This CDR3 has 15 amino acids. CDR1 is MNHEY and CDR2 is SVGAGI in the germline V gene. The CDR3 region has the DNA TGTGCCAGCAGTTACATAGGGGCCCCTGGGGATGAGCAGTTCTTC. Its translation is CASSYIGAPGDEQFF.

This clone was seen a single time. The chain employs TRBV7-2 and TRBJ2-7; D perhaps matches TRBD1 (6 bases). V shed 5 bases and J shed 2 bases, with 25 bases lying between them. The CDR3 has 18 amino acids. The germline V gene has CDR1 SGHTA and CDR2 FQGNSA. The CDR3 region has the DNA TGTGCCAGCAGCCCCGGAGCTTACAGGGCCCCAAACCCCTACGAGCAGTACTTC. Its translation: CASSPGAYRAPNPYEQYF.

The V gene is TRBV29-1, the J gene TRBJ2-7; no clear D gene. Per the germline V gene, CDR1 is SQVTM and CDR2 is ANQGSEA. The V end lost 2 bases, the J end lost 3 bases, and 14 bases lay between the germline ends. The CDR3 covers 14 residues. In DNA, the CDR3 is TGCAGCGTTGAAAGCCCCAGGTCTGGCTACGAGCAGTACTTC. Protein: CSVESPRSGYEQYF.

This chain joins TRBV4-2 and TRBJ2-3; 8 bases match TRBD2. The CDR3 loop spans 15 amino acids. Germline V gene data show CDR1 as LGHNA and CDR2 as YNFKEQ. The ends lost 4 bases at V and 2 bases at J; junction bases unmatched: 5. CDR3 nucleotides: TGTGCCAGCAGCCTTGAGCGGGGGATCACAGATACGCAGTATTTT. Translating gives CASSLERGITDTQYF.

This clone was seen a few times. Here the CDR3 DNA reads TGTGCCAGCAGTTTATCTGGGGGACAAAACTACGAGCAGTACTTC. Its translation is CASSLSGGQNYEQYF. V usage is TRBV27 and J usage is TRBJ2-7; tentative D call: TRBD1 (6 bases). The CDR3 runs to 15 residues. CDR1 and CDR2 (germline): MNHEY, SMNVEV (reference sequence). The V gene lost 0 bases and the J gene lost 3 bases, with 12 bases spanning the gap.

Relative to its sample, this clone is medium-sized (0.01 to 0.1%). This sequence joins TRBV6-4 and TRBJ1-2; no reliable D call. The germline gives CDR1 MRHNA, CDR2 SNTAGT. V was pared by 0 bases and J by 0 bases, with 8 bases between. CDR3 length: 15 residues. In DNA, the CDR3 is TGTGCCAGCAGTGACTCGAGAGATTCTAACTATGGCTACACCTTC. It yields the protein CASSDSRDSNYGYTF.

J is TRBJ2-7 and V is TRBV7-8, with 13 bases identical to TRBD2. The CDR3 has 16 amino acids. The germline V gene has CDR1 SGHVS and CDR2 FQNEAQ. V shed 1 base and J 6 bases; nucleotides not matched to a gene: 6. In nucleotides, the CDR3 is TGTGCCAGCAGCTTAGAACTAGCGGGAGGGGCCTCCGAGCAGTACTTC. It yields the protein CASSLELAGGASEQYF.

The chain carries TRBV6-4 and TRBJ2-1; the match to TRBD2 covers 8 bases. V lost 0 bases and J lost 9; bases outside the gene matches: 4. Germline loops: CDR1 MRHNA, CDR2 SNTAGT. This CDR3 contains 14 residues. The CDR3 sequence is CASSDSREGVEQFF. The DNA for the CDR3 is TGTGCCAGCAGTGACTCACGGGAGGGGGTTGAGCAGTTCTTC.

This chain joins TRBV6-4 and TRBJ2-3; 10 bases are shared with TRBD2. The CDR3 is 16 residues long. Trimming removed 3 bases from V and 1 base from J; junction bases left unmatched: 4. From germline, CDR1 is MRHNA and CDR2 SNTAGT. CDR3 bases: TGTGCCAGCAGTGAATCAGCGGGAGGGGGCACAGATACGCAGTATTTT. It yields the protein CASSESAGGGTDTQYF.

This clone was counted between two and nine times. This chain joins TRBV28 and TRBJ1-6, with D maybe TRBD1 (5 bases). The length of the CDR3 is 15 residues. V gave up 6 bases and J gave up 9 bases, with 18 bases separating them. The V gene's germline CDR1 is MDHEN and CDR2 SYDVKM. CDR3 sequence (DNA): TGTGCCAGCAGGGGGGGGAGGGAGATAAGTTCACCCCTCCACTTT. Translation gives CASRGGREISSPLHF.

This sequence joins TRBV6-1 and TRBJ2-7; TRBD2 matches at 8 bases. Unmatched junction bases numbered 11, after V lost 3 bases and J lost 7 bases. The CDR3 length is 15 residues. Germline assignment: CDR1 MNHNS and CDR2 SASEGT. DNA for the CDR3: TGTGCCAGCAGTGAGTCCACGGGAGGGCCGGGAGAGCAGTACTTC. The encoded protein is CASSESTGGPGEQYF.

V gene TRBV15 combines with J gene TRBJ1-1; D possibly corresponds to TRBD1 (5 bases). V was cut by 5 bases and J by 4 bases, with 17 bases left in between. Per the germline V gene, CDR1 is LNHNV and CDR2 is YYDKDF (reference sequence). CDR3 length equals 15 residues. CDR3: CATSALGGWGTEAFF. The CDR3 nucleotides read TGTGCCACCAGCGCCCTCGGGGGGTGGGGCACTGAAGCTTTCTTT.

The chain has TRBV28 and TRBJ2-7; 7 nucleotides line up with TRBD1. The germline V gene encodes CDR1 MDHEN and CDR2 SYDVKM. Trimming at V came to 5 bases and at J to 3 bases, leaving 4 bases not matched to a gene. CDR3 length: 13 residues. The CDR3 nucleotides read TGTGCCAGCAGTGGGGCAGGGGGCTACGAGCAGTACTTC. Protein: CASSGAGGYEQYF. Full variable domain (outside the CDR3, taken from reference TRBV28 and TRBJ2-7): DVKVTQSSRYLVKRTGEKVFLECVQDMDHENMFWYRQDPGLGLRLIYFSYDVKMKEKGDIPEGYSVSREKKERFSLILESASTNQTSMYLCASSGAGGYEQYFGPGTRLTVT.

The chain employs TRBV4-1 and TRBJ1-5, with D unresolved. The germline V and J ends were trimmed by 0 bases and 5 bases, with 11 bases remaining between them. CDR1 is MGHRA and CDR2 is YSYEKL in the germline V gene. The CDR3 length is 15 residues. CDR3 nucleotide sequence: TGCGCCAGCAGCCAAGAGAGCGGGTTTCATCAGCCCCAGCATTTT. Translated: CASSQESGFHQPQHF.

The genes are TRBV6-5 and TRBJ1-1, with 8 nucleotides matching TRBD1. In germline, CDR1 is MNHEY, CDR2 SVGAGI. The CDR3 is 14 amino acids. V gave up 5 bases and J gave up 1 base; unmatched junction bases: 3. This chain's CDR3 is CASSPQGANTEAFF. The CDR3 DNA is TGTGCCAGCAGTCCCCAGGGGGCGAACACTGAAGCTTTCTTT.